The clone carrying this T cell receptor beta chain was seen many times. Amplification targeted TCR beta CDR3 regions from RNA transcripts. A first-round RT-PCR of the TCR CDR3 used the HTBI primer set. MiXCR, applied by TCRdb to the multiplex PCR reads, yields one record per CDR3 protein. Among more than 550,000 distinct CDR3 sequences listed, 15% to 20% were seen once. This entry is derived from a study of T cells in Graves' hyperthyroidism and ophthalmopathy. CDR3 size: 13 residues. The V gene lost 6 bases and the J gene lost 2 bases, with 10 bases spanning the gap. The chain has TRBV12-3 or TRBV12-4 and TRBJ1-1; D possibly corresponds to TRBD1 (6 bases). This sequence was found in a man between 45 and 60 years old with Graves' hyperthyroidism. The source material was blood. The CDR3 DNA reads as TGTGCCAGCAGGAGACAGGCTAACACTGAAGCTTTCTTT. Translation gives CASRRQANTEAFF.